These 29 T cell receptor beta chains originate from one sample sequenced in a study of T cell responses to AZD1222 COVID-19 vaccine. Produced via immunoSEQ multiplex PCR; TCRdb's table is partial and in-frame only. Of about 150,000 clones listed, more than 85% were seen once; the top ten hold under 4.5%. The sequenced sample was peripheral blood, obtained 28 days after the second AZD1222 dose. The receptors originated from an adult who received the AZD1222 COVID-19 vaccine.

The genes are TRBV7-9 and TRBJ1-5, with TRBD1 as a possible D gene (6 bases). Germline CDR1 SEHNR, CDR2 FQNEAQ (reference sequence). The CDR3 is 14 residues long. The V and J ends lost 1 base and 6 bases respectively, with 10 bases between them. CDR3 nucleotides: TGTGCCAGCAGCTTAGACAGGGCAGGTCAGCCCCAGCATTTT. Translating it yields CASSLDRAGQPQHF.

The V and J genes are TRBV7-9 and TRBJ1-4, with 9 bases lining up with TRBD1. The CDR3 has 15 residues. V lost 5 bases, J lost 7 bases, and 8 bases stayed unmatched. Looked up from germline, CDR1 is SEHNR and CDR2 is FQNEAQ (reference sequence). The CDR3 DNA reads as TGTGCCAGCAGCAGCACAGGGGGCGCGGGTGAAAAACTGTTTTTT. It specifies CASSSTGGAGEKLFF.

V is TRBV14 and J is TRBJ1-1; D is possibly TRBD1 (5 bases). The germline gives CDR1 SGHDN, CDR2 FVKESK. Trimming removed 1 base from V and 8 bases from J, with 11 bases in between. CDR3 length: 13 amino acids. The CDR3 bases are TGTGCCAGCAGCCAAGCGCTTTGGGGGGAAGCTTTCTTT. This encodes CASSQALWGEAFF.

In nucleotides, the CDR3 is TGTGCCAGCAGTTTATCGAGGACGGGGATCGGCTACACCTTC. Translating gives CASSLSRTGIGYTF. The V call is TRBV27, the J call TRBJ1-2; D gene uncertain. The V gene's germline CDR1 is MNHEY and CDR2 SMNVEV (reference sequence). Trimming shortened V by 0 bases and J by 8 bases, and 13 bases separated the two germline ends. The CDR3 extends over 14 amino acids.

This clone was found once. The gene calls are TRBV28 and TRBJ2-5, with D possibly being TRBD1 (6 bases). This CDR3 region has 15 residues. V dropped 6 bases and J dropped 7 bases, with 21 bases sitting between them. Germline V lookup: CDR1 MDHEN, CDR2 SYDVKM. CDR3 protein: CASSRTWGHLGTQYF. The CDR3 nucleotides read TGTGCCAGCAGCCGGACTTGGGGACACTTGGGGACCCAGTACTTC.

This chain uses TRBV28 with TRBJ2-7; TRBD2 matches 10 bases. Germline V gives CDR1 MDHEN, CDR2 SYDVKM. CDR3 size: 16 residues. J lost 2 bases, V lost 5 bases, and 9 bases had no gene match. CDR3 in amino acids: CASSPTLAGDPYEQYF. CDR3 in DNA: TGTGCCAGCAGTCCTACTCTAGCGGGAGATCCCTACGAGCAGTACTTC. Looking up the rest from reference TRBV28 and TRBJ2-7 gives the full variable domain: DVKVTQSSRYLVKRTGEKVFLECVQDMDHENMFWYRQDPGLGLRLIYFSYDVKMKEKGDIPEGYSVSREKKERFSLILESASTNQTSMYLCASSPTLAGDPYEQYFGPGTRLTVT.

The chain carries TRBV28 and TRBJ1-2; 9 bases align to TRBD1. The trim removed 7 bases at V and 8 bases at J, leaving 11 bases unmatched. The germline V gene has CDR1 MDHEN and CDR2 SYDVKM. The CDR3 contains 14 residues. The CDR3 nucleotides are TGTGCCAGCAAAAACACAGGGGGCGCTTGGGGCTACACCTTC. It encodes CASKNTGGAWGYTF.

This clone was counted only a few times. The chain carries TRBV5-1 and TRBJ1-6; D uncertain. Between the trimmed V and J ends, which lost 1 base and 5 bases, there was a span of 13 bases. CDR1 is SGHRS, CDR2 YFSETQ, per germline. CDR3 length: 16 residues. Here the CDR3 reads CASSLSQPWDNSPLHF. The CDR3, as DNA: TGCGCCAGCAGCTTGTCACAGCCTTGGGATAATTCACCCCTCCACTTT.

The chain has TRBV5-6 and TRBJ1-6, with 8 bases identical to TRBD1. Unmatched junction bases numbered 11, after V lost 0 bases and J lost 6 bases. Germline V gene data show CDR1 as SGHDT and CDR2 as YYEEEE. The CDR3 runs 18 residues. This CDR3 is CASSLAGGQGIGNSPLHF. The CDR3 DNA is TGTGCCAGCAGCTTGGCCGGAGGACAGGGAATCGGTAATTCACCCCTCCACTTT.

This clone was seen once. The rearrangement joins TRBV29-1 to TRBJ1-1, with D hard to call. The CDR3 sequence is 12 residues long. Trimming removed 6 bases at V and 1 base at J, with 9 bases between. Per germline, CDR1 SQVTM and CDR2 ANQGSEA. CDR3 nucleotide sequence: TGCAGCGTCGAAAGGACGAACACTGAAGCTTTCTTT. Amino acids: CSVERTNTEAFF.

V gene TRBV5-1 combines with J gene TRBJ2-2; 10 nucleotides line up with TRBD1. V was clipped by 3 bases and J by 4 bases; unmatched bases: 3. From germline, CDR1 is SGHRS and CDR2 YFSETQ. This CDR3 is built from 15 residues. This CDR3 reads CASSSGTGVTGELFF. The CDR3 nucleotides are TGCGCCAGCAGCTCAGGGACAGGGGTCACCGGGGAGCTGTTTTTT.

This rearrangement joins TRBV10-3 to TRBJ1-3; D unresolved. The CDR3 consists of 14 residues. From germline, CDR1 is ENHRY and CDR2 SYGVKD. Trimming took 4 bases from V and 0 from J, leaving 7 bases between them. CDR3 amino acids: CAISVEGSGNTIYF. CDR3 bases: TGTGCCATCAGTGTCGAGGGCTCTGGAAACACCATATATTTT.

The chain joins TRBV6-6 to TRBJ2-1, with D possibly TRBD1 on 6 matching bases. Germline V CDR1 and CDR2: MNHNY, SVGAGI (reference sequence). The CDR3 has 15 residues. Trimming shortened V by 0 bases and J by 5 bases, and 11 bases separated the two germline ends. CDR3 amino acids: CASSYSTGLDNEQFF. Written as DNA, the CDR3 is TGTGCCAGCAGTTACTCGACAGGTTTGGACAATGAGCAGTTCTTC.

V and J are TRBV7-2 and TRBJ1-4; the D gene is possibly TRBD1 (5 bases). There are 16 residues in the CDR3. Germline V gene data show CDR1 as SGHTA and CDR2 as FQGNSA. The germline V and J ends were trimmed by 2 bases and 5 bases, with 15 bases remaining between them. CDR3 DNA sequence: TGTGCCAGCAGCTTACCGTCAGACAGCTTGAATGAAAAACTGTTTTTT. Translating it yields CASSLPSDSLNEKLFF.

CDR3 nucleotide sequence: TGCGCCAGCAGCCGAGACCAGGGCCCTGGGGCCAACGTCCTGACTTTC. Its translation is CASSRDQGPGANVLTF. The genes are TRBV4-3 and TRBJ2-6; tentative D call: TRBD1 (5 bases). The V and J ends lost 4 bases and 2 bases respectively, with 12 bases between them. Per germline, CDR1 LGHNA and CDR2 YSLEER. The CDR3 has 16 residues.

With regard to this clone: At the DNA level, this CDR3 is encoded by other sequences in the same sample as well. This sequence joins TRBV18 and TRBJ1-5; a weak D match, TRBD1 (6 bases). The V end lost 3 bases, the J end lost 4 bases, and 7 bases lay between the germline ends. Germline lookup yields CDR1 KGHSH and CDR2 LQKENI. The CDR3 has 13 amino acids. For the CDR3, the DNA is TGTGCCAGCTCACCGGACAGAAATCAGCCCCAGCATTTT. Its translation: CASSPDRNQPQHF.

This chain connects TRBV12-5 to TRBJ2-7; D may match TRBD1 or TRBD2 (5 bases each). Trimming stripped 5 bases from V and 6 bases from J, with 17 bases between. Germline V lookup: CDR1 LGHNT, CDR2 FRNRAP. The CDR3 consists of 14 residues. The CDR3 spells CASGAEGFWGEQYF. The CDR3 nucleotides are TGTGCTAGTGGTGCCGAGGGGTTCTGGGGCGAGCAGTACTTC.

This chain uses TRBV6-2 or TRBV6-3 with TRBJ2-7, with D uncertain. The V end was cut by 0 bases, the J end by 6 bases, with 6 bases between. The germline CDR1 and CDR2 sequences are MNHEY and SVGEGT. The CDR3 has 12 residues. This CDR3 reads CASSYSSSEQYF. CDR3 DNA sequence: TGTGCCAGCAGTTACTCCTCCAGCGAGCAGTACTTC.

The rearrangement links TRBV14 to TRBJ2-2; 12 positions match TRBD1. The V gene end was trimmed by 4 bases and the J gene end by 7 bases; junction bases not matched to a gene: 4. The CDR3 contains 15 residues. From germline, CDR1 is SGHDN and CDR2 FVKESK. The CDR3 DNA reads as TGTGCCAGCAGCCGGGACAGGGGGCGCGGCGGGGAGCTGTTTTTT. Residues: CASSRDRGRGGELFF.

V is TRBV4-3 and J is TRBJ2-3; perhaps TRBD2 as D (5 bases). V was shortened by 4 bases and J by 4 bases, with 12 bases between the two germline ends. Germline V gives CDR1 LGHNA, CDR2 YSLEER. This CDR3 is built from 14 residues. The CDR3 loop reads CASSLDLGADTQYF. The CDR3 bases are TGCGCCAGCAGCCTAGACCTCGGGGCAGATACGCAGTATTTT.

V is TRBV14 and J is TRBJ2-7; possible D gene TRBD1, 5 bases. CDR1 SGHDN and CDR2 FVKESK come from the germline V gene. The CDR3 sequence is 14 residues long. V was shortened by 4 bases and J by 2 bases, with 12 bases between the two germline ends. CDR3 residues: CASSPLGAPYEQYF. The CDR3 DNA is TGTGCCAGCAGCCCTCTTGGGGCCCCCTACGAGCAGTACTTC.

As concerns this clone: The same CDR3 arises from other DNA sequences in this sample as well. This chain uses TRBV7-9 with TRBJ1-1, with TRBD1 as a possible D gene (5 bases). The CDR3 sequence is 14 residues long. Between the trimmed V and J ends, which lost 4 bases and 1 base, there was a span of 10 bases. Germline CDR1 reads SEHNR; CDR2 reads FQNEAQ (reference sequence). CDR3 sequence (DNA): TGTGCCAGCAGCTCGAATACAGGGAACACTGAAGCTTTCTTT. It is translated as CASSSNTGNTEAFF.

The gene calls are TRBV2 and TRBJ2-7; TRBD1 is a possible D gene (5 bases). This CDR3 is built from 13 residues. V shed 8 bases and J shed 3 bases, with 14 bases lying between them. CDR1 is SNHLY, CDR2 FYNNEI, per germline. CDR3 protein: CASGAHVSYEQYF. The CDR3 coding sequence is TGTGCCAGCGGGGCACATGTGAGCTACGAGCAGTACTTC.

As for this clone: The limits of the CDR3 on the DNA are not certain, so only TCRdb's listed CDR3 is given. The CDR3 spells CASSFGAGILGTIYF. J is TRBJ1-3 and V is TRBV5-1. Termini included, the CDR3 measures 15 amino acids. Germline assignment: CDR1 SGHRS and CDR2 YFSETQ.

The chain employs TRBV19 and TRBJ1-5; D unclear. CDR3 length: 14 amino acids. From germline, CDR1 is LNHDA and CDR2 SQIVND (reference sequence). Trimming stripped 2 bases from V and 1 base from J, with 6 bases between. The CDR3 nucleotides are TGTGCCAGTAGTATACAGGTGAGCAATCAGCCCCAGCATTTT. Amino acid sequence: CASSIQVSNQPQHF.

This chain joins TRBV14 and TRBJ2-5, with D unclear. V lost 9 bases to trimming and J lost 1 base, with 15 bases between them. Germline CDR1 is SGHDN and CDR2 is FVKESK. The CDR3 covers 14 residues. The CDR3 sequence: CASGNRLVQETQYF. CDR3 coding DNA: TGTGCCAGTGGAAATCGGTTAGTCCAAGAGACCCAGTACTTC.

This clone was recorded once. The chain couples TRBV29-1 to TRBJ1-1; TRBD1 is a possible D gene (5 bases). Deletions cut 6 bases from V and 0 bases from J, with 11 bases between. CDR1 SQVTM and CDR2 ANQGSEA come from the germline V gene. This CDR3 region has 13 residues. This CDR3 is CSVEGRLNTEAFF. CDR3 DNA: TGCAGCGTAGAGGGACGGCTGAACACTGAAGCTTTCTTT.

This chain connects TRBV6-2 or TRBV6-3 to TRBJ2-3; no clear D gene. CDR3 length: 14 residues. V shed 2 bases and J shed 2 bases, with 8 bases lying between them. The germline V gene encodes CDR1 MNHEY and CDR2 SVGEGT. The CDR3 DNA sequence: TGTGCCAGCAGTTACGGGCCGTCCACAGATACGCAGTATTTT. Residues: CASSYGPSTDTQYF.

The genes are TRBV7-2 and TRBJ2-1, with D possibly TRBD2 on 5 matching bases. This CDR3 is built from 18 residues. Trimming removed 1 base from V and 10 bases from J, with 26 bases in between. In germline, CDR1 is SGHTA, CDR2 FQGNSA. The CDR3 DNA reads as TGTGCCAGCAGCTTAGGCTATGGGGATATAACCGGACTGACAGAGCAGTTCTTC. Translating gives CASSLGYGDITGLTEQFF.